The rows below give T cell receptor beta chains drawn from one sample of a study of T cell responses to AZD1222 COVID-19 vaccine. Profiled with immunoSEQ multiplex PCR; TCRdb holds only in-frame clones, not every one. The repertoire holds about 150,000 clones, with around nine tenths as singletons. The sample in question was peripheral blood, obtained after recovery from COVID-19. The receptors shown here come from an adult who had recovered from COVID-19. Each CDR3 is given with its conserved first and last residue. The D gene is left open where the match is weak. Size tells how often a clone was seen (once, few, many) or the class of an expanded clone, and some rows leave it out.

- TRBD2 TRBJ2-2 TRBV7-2 CASSLDGTSGSRAGELFF TGTGCCAGCAGCTTAGATGGGACTAGCGGGAGTCGGGCCGGGGAGCTGTTTTTT
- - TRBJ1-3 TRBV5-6 CASSSLQGYTIYF TGTGCCAGCAGCTCACTACAGGGTTACACCATATATTTT
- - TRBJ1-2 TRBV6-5 CASSYSASSFYGYTF TGTGCCAGCAGTTACTCGGCGTCCAGCTTCTATGGCTACACCTTC
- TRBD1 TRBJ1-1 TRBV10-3 CAISEIGTGNTEAFF TGTGCCATCAGTGAAATAGGGACAGGGAACACTGAAGCTTTCTTT
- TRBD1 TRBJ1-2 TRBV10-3 CAISADREHYGYTF TGTGCCATCAGTGCAGACAGGGAACACTATGGCTACACCTTC
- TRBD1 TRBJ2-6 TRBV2 CASSEDRAGANVLTF TGTGCCAGCAGTGAGGACAGGGCTGGGGCCAACGTCCTGACTTTC
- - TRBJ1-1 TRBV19 CASRAFRESGTEAFF TGTGCCAGTAGAGCTTTCAGGGAGTCCGGCACTGAAGCTTTCTTT
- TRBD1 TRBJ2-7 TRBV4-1 CASSQGTGVSYEQYF TGCGCCAGCAGCCAAGGGACAGGGGTCTCCTACGAGCAGTACTTC
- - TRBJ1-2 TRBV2 CASSDPGRIYGYTF TGTGCCAGCAGCGACCCCGGACGGATCTATGGCTACACCTTC
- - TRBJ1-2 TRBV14 CASSQANYGYTF TGTGCCAGCAGCCAGGCTAACTATGGCTACACCTTC
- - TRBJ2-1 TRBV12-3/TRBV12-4 CASSLSSVEQFF TGTGCCAGCAGTTTAAGCTCAGTGGAGCAGTTCTTC
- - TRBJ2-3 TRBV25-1 CASALRGTDTQYF TGTGCCAGCGCCCTGAGAGGAACAGATACGCAGTATTTT
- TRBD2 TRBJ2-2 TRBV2 CASSELRGGTGELFF TGTGCCAGCAGTGAATTGCGGGGGGGCACCGGGGAGCTGTTTTTT
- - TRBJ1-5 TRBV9 CASSQEGGRDQPQHF TGTGCCAGCAGCCAAGAGGGGGGGCGGGATCAGCCCCAGCATTTT
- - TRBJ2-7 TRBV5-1 CASSLDVAGSSSYEQYF TGCGCCAGCAGCTTGGACGTGGCGGGGTCCAGCTCCTACGAGCAGTACTTC
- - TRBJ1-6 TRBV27 CASSRPGEPLHF TGTGCCAGCAGCCGACCAGGGGAGCCCCTCCACTTT
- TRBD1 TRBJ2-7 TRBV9 CASSVEGQGYEQYF TGTGCCAGCAGCGTAGAGGGACAGGGGTACGAGCAGTACTTC
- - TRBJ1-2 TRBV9 CASSPTPGDGYGYTF TGTGCCAGCAGCCCCACCCCGGGCGACGGCTATGGCTACACCTTC
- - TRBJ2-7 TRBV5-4 CASSLAVSYEQYF TGTGCCAGCAGCTTGGCAGTTTCCTACGAGCAGTACTTC
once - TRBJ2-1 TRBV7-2 CASSLAPGYNEQFF TGTGCCAGCAGCTTAGCGCCCGGGTACAATGAGCAGTTCTTC
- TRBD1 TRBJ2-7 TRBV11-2 CASSWGQGSYEQYF TGTGCCAGCAGCTGGGGACAGGGCTCCTACGAGCAGTACTTC
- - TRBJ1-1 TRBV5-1 CASSRTSPNTEAFF TGCGCCAGCAGCCGGACATCACCGAACACTGAAGCTTTCTTT
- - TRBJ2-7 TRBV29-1 CSVSETGSYEQYF TGCAGCGTTTCCGAGACAGGATCCTACGAGCAGTACTTC
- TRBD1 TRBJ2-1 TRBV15 CATSWTGGVDEQFF TGTGCCACCAGCTGGACAGGGGGAGTCGATGAGCAGTTCTTC
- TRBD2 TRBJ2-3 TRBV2 CASKGLAVTSTDTQYF TGTGCCAGCAAGGGACTAGCGGTTACTAGCACAGATACGCAGTATTTT
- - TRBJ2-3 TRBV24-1 CATSDRRGLNTDTQYF TGTGCCACCAGTGATAGGAGGGGTCTGAACACAGATACGCAGTATTTT
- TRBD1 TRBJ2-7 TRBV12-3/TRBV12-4 CASSLRTGNEQYF TGTGCCAGCAGTTTACGGACAGGGAACGAGCAGTACTTC
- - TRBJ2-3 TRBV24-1 CATGEGGLSTDTQYF TGTGCCACCGGAGAGGGGGGGCTTAGCACAGATACGCAGTATTTT
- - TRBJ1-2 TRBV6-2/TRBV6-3 CASSYPDGNYGYTF TGTGCCAGCAGTTACCCCGACGGAAACTATGGCTACACCTTC
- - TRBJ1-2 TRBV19 CASSIGPGGYTF TGTGCCAGTAGTATAGGACCGGGCGGCTACACCTTC
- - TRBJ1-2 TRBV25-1 CASRSPHHGTTYGYTF TGTGCCAGCAGATCTCCACACCATGGGACCACCTATGGCTACACCTTC
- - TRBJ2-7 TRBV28 CASSYGYEQYF TGTGCCAGCAGTTACGGCTACGAGCAGTACTTC
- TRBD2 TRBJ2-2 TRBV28 CASIGTSGRAPTGELFF TGTGCCAGCATCGGGACTAGCGGGAGGGCCCCCACCGGGGAGCTGTTTTTT
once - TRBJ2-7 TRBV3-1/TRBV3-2 CASSKGGLYEQYF TGTGCCAGCAGCAAAGGGGGACTGTACGAGCAGTACTTC
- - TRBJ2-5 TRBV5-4 CASSLAAQETQYF TGTGCCAGCAGCTTGGCAGCCCAAGAGACCCAGTACTTC
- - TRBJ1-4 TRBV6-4 CASSDELTNEKLFF TGTGCCAGCAGTGACGAACTGACTAATGAAAAACTGTTTTTT
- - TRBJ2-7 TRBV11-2 CASSLDQDLFYEQYF TGTGCCAGCAGCTTAGACCAAGACCTATTCTACGAGCAGTACTTC
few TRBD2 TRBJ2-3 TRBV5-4 CASSILSGGADTQYF TGTGCCAGCAGCATACTAAGCGGGGGGGCAGATACGCAGTATTTT
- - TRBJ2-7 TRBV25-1 CASSLYEQYF TGTGCCAGCAGCCTTTACGAGCAGTACTTC
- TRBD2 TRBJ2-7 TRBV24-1 CATSGLTSGQSYEQYF TGTGCCACCAGTGGTCTGACTAGCGGGCAGTCCTACGAGCAGTACTTC
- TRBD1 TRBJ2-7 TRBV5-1 CASSSQLVSQGAYEQYF TGCGCCAGCAGCTCCCAATTAGTTTCCCAGGGGGCCTACGAGCAGTACTTC
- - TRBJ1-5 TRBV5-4 CASSPDALQPQHF TGTGCCAGCAGCCCGGACGCCCTCCAGCCCCAGCATTTT
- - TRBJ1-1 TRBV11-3 CASSLAFATEAFF TGTGCCAGCAGCTTAGCCTTTGCAACTGAAGCTTTCTTT
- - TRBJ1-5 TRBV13 CASSQLGEGQPQHF TGTGCCAGCAGCCAACTGGGGGAGGGCCAGCCCCAGCATTTT
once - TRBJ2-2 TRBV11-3 CASSLYSELTTGELFF TGTGCCAGCAGCTTATATAGCGAACTCACCACCGGGGAGCTGTTTTTT
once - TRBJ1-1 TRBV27 CASSFTTANTEAFF TGTGCCAGCAGTTTTACGACAGCGAACACTGAAGCTTTCTTT
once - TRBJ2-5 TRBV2 CARSGKERGQETQYF TGTGCCAGGAGTGGAAAGGAGAGGGGGCAAGAGACCCAGTACTTC
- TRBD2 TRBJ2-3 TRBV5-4 CASSLAVAGAKSTDTQYF TGTGCCAGCAGCTTGGCGGTAGCGGGAGCGAAAAGCACAGATACGCAGTATTTT
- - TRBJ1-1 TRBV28 CASRVGTVNTEAFF TGTGCCAGCAGAGTCGGGACGGTGAACACTGAAGCTTTCTTT
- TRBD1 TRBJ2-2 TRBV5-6 CASSSVDRGNTGELFF TGTGCCAGCAGCTCGGTGGACAGGGGGAACACCGGGGAGCTGTTTTTT
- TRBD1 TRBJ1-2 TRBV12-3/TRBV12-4 CASTPSGGNGYTF TGTGCCAGCACCCCTTCAGGGGGAAATGGCTACACCTTC
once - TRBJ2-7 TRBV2 CASRGYEQYF TGTGCCAGCCGGGGCTACGAGCAGTACTTC
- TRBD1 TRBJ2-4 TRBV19 CASSSQDREDIQYF TGTGCCAGTAGTTCCCAGGACAGGGAGGACATTCAGTACTTC
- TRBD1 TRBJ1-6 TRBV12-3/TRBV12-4 CASSTGKGSPLHF TGTGCCAGCTCGACAGGGAAAGGTTCACCCCTCCACTTT